The 14 T cell receptor beta chains below were found in one sample sequenced in a study of blood T cell repertoires in COVID-19. Libraries were prepared by immunoSEQ multiplex PCR; TCRdb keeps only in-frame clonotypes and omits some of them. The table has fewer than 250,000 clones, approximately 90% seen once. Sequenced: peripheral blood. The receptors derive from a man aged 25 to 45 with acute or convalescent COVID-19.

This chain connects TRBV4-1 to TRBJ2-1; TRBD2 matches 10 bases. Trimming removed 6 bases from V and 6 bases from J; junction bases left unmatched: 11. The CDR3 has 16 residues. Germline assignment: CDR1 MGHRA and CDR2 YSYEKL. CDR3 residues: CASRVQLAGFSNEQFF. The CDR3 bases are TGCGCCAGCAGGGTCCAACTAGCGGGATTCTCCAATGAGCAGTTCTTC.

V and J are TRBV15 and TRBJ2-7; 10 bases agree with TRBD2. Losses at the gene ends were 0 bases for V and 4 bases for J; bases not matched to a gene: 6. The CDR3 runs to 16 residues. Germline lookup yields CDR1 LNHNV and CDR2 YYDKDF (reference sequence). CDR3 in amino acids: CATSRDRASGRYEQYF. The CDR3 nucleotides are TGTGCCACCAGCAGAGATAGGGCTAGCGGGAGATACGAGCAGTACTTC. Full variable domain (remainder filled in from reference TRBV15 and TRBJ2-7): DAMVIQNPRYQVTQFGKPVTLSCSQTLNHNVMYWYQQKSSQAPKLLFHYYDKDFNNEADTPDNFQSRRPNTSFCFLDIRSPGLGDTAMYLCATSRDRASGRYEQYFGPGTRLTVT.

This clone was recorded once. The rearrangement joins TRBV10-1 to TRBJ2-3; 7 nucleotides match TRBD2. J lost 2 bases, V lost 5 bases, and 7 bases had no gene match. The CDR3 length is 15 residues. Germline lookup yields CDR1 WNHNN and CDR2 SYGVQD (reference sequence). DNA for the CDR3: TGCGCCAGCAGTCGTGGTAGCGGGCACACAGATACGCAGTATTTT. It yields the protein CASSRGSGHTDTQYF.

This rearrangement joins TRBV18 to TRBJ1-5; D remains ambiguous. The CDR3 has 16 amino acids. Germline CDR1 and CDR2: KGHSH and LQKENI. The V end lost 0 bases, the J end lost 2 bases, and 11 bases lay between the germline ends. The CDR3, as DNA: TGTGCCAGCTCACCACCGGGCAGCCGCCGCAATCAGCCCCAGCATTTT. It specifies CASSPPGSRRNQPQHF.

The gene calls are TRBV5-1 and TRBJ2-7; D remains unclear. This CDR3 has 13 amino acids. CDR1 is SGHRS and CDR2 is YFSETQ in the germline V gene. Between the trimmed V and J ends, which lost 4 bases and 5 bases, there was a span of 13 bases. CDR3 loop: CASSRIPSNEQYF. The CDR3, as DNA: TGCGCCAGCAGCCGCATACCCTCTAACGAGCAGTACTTC.

This chain joins TRBV19 and TRBJ1-1; 8 bases line up with TRBD1. Unmatched junction bases numbered 13, after V lost 5 bases and J lost 11 bases. CDR1 LNHDA and CDR2 SQIVND come from the germline V gene (reference sequence). This CDR3 spans 14 amino acids. The CDR3 DNA follows: TGTGCCAGTAGTTCACTGGGATTGGACAGGGCGGCTTTCTTT. Protein: CASSSLGLDRAAFF.

The chain recombines TRBV3-1 (or the pseudogene TRBV3-2) with TRBJ1-5; the D is unclear. The CDR3 runs to 14 residues. Germline values: CDR1 LGHDT, CDR2 YNNKEL (reference sequence). Trimming left V 4 bases short and J 4 bases short, with 11 bases between. The CDR3 loop is CASSRSTGNQPQHF. DNA of the CDR3: TGTGCCAGCAGCCGGTCCACGGGGAATCAGCCCCAGCATTTT.

This clone came up once. CDR3 loop: CASSQGQTYANEKLFF. In DNA form, the CDR3 reads TGTGCCAGCAGCCAAGGACAGACCTACGCAAATGAAAAACTGTTTTTT. The rearrangement uses TRBV4-2 and TRBJ1-4; perhaps TRBD1 as D (5 bases). V was shortened by 1 base and J by 5 bases, with 14 bases between the two germline ends. Germline CDR1 reads LGHNA; CDR2 reads YNFKEQ. The CDR3 is made up of 16 amino acids.

The V gene is TRBV30, the J gene TRBJ1-6, with TRBD1 as a possible D gene (5 bases). Trimming took off 6 bases at V and 10 bases at J, with 19 bases between the two ends. CDR1 and CDR2 (germline): GTSNPN, SVGIG (reference sequence). The CDR3 totals 14 residues. CDR3 in amino acids: CACQNGGKKSPLHF. CDR3 sequence (DNA): TGTGCCTGCCAAAACGGGGGGAAGAAGTCACCCCTCCACTTT.

The V call is TRBV28, the J call TRBJ1-6; 7 bases line up with TRBD1. This CDR3 spans 15 amino acids. V lost 3 bases and J lost 9; bases outside the gene matches: 8. Germline CDR1 MDHEN, CDR2 SYDVKM. CDR3 residues: CASSLPGQGVSPLHF. The CDR3 DNA sequence: TGTGCCAGCAGTTTGCCAGGGCAGGGGGTTTCACCCCTCCACTTT.

This chain joins TRBV5-5 and TRBJ2-2; possibly TRBD2 for D (5 bases). Deletions cut 4 bases from V and 5 bases from J, with 18 bases between. Per the germline V gene, CDR1 is SGHKS and CDR2 is YYEKEE (reference sequence). The CDR3 is made up of 16 amino acids. The CDR3 loop reads CASSRIRGSSTGELFF. CDR3 in DNA: TGTGCCAGCAGCCGGATTAGAGGGAGTTCAACCGGGGAGCTGTTTTTT.

This chain connects TRBV6-1 to TRBJ2-5; 7 bases match TRBD1. This CDR3 has 16 amino acids. V was clipped by 4 bases and J by 4 bases; unmatched bases: 12. CDR1 is MNHNS, CDR2 SASEGT, per germline. CDR3 coding DNA: TGTGCCAGCAGTGGAGGTTTGGGGGCAGGGGGAGAGACCCAGTACTTC. Amino acids: CASSGGLGAGGETQYF.

The chain joins TRBV21-1 to TRBJ1-5; the table's D call, TRBD1, was not checked against the DNA. TRBV21-1 represents a pseudogene. The CDR3 is 17 residues long. The CDR3: CASSKERTGANNQPQHF. As DNA, the CDR3 is TGTGCCAGCAGCAAAGAAAGGACAGGGGCCAACAATCAGCCCCAGCATTTT.

A few counts support this clone. V usage is TRBV5-1 and J usage is TRBJ2-7; the match to TRBD1 covers 7 bases. Germline V gene sequence: CDR1 SGHRS, CDR2 YFSETQ. This CDR3 has 15 residues. Trimming cost V 0 bases and J 4 bases; bases outside gene matches: 7. CDR3 loop: CASSLGGTAKYEQYF. CDR3 sequence (DNA): TGCGCCAGCAGCTTGGGTGGGACAGCAAAATACGAGCAGTACTTC.